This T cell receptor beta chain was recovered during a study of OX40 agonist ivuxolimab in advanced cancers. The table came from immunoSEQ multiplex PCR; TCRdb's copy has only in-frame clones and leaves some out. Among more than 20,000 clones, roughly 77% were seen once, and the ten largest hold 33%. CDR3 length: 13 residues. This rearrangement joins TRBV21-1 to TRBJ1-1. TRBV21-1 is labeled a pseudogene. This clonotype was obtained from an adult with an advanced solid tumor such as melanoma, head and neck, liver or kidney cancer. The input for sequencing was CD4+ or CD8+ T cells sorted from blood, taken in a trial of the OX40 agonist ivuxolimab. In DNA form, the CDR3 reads TGTGCCAGCACCCTTGATGTGAACACTGAAGCTTTCTTT. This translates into CASTLDVNTEAFF.